This T cell receptor beta chain was retrieved from a study of regulatory T cells in long-lasting Graves disease. Study-level findings and limits: Whereas around 970 public clonotypes were shared by new patients, persistent patients shared more, at roughly 2,500. There was favoring of TRBV28, TRBJ1-2 and TRBJ2-5 in persistent disease. Possibly, too few samples lowered accuracy.

Investigators prepared the TCR beta libraries by applying iRepertoire HTBI primers and Arm-PCR of CDR3 regions. TCRdb called the multiplex PCR reads again in MiXCR, with one record for every CDR3 protein. The data contain 250,000 to 300,000 distinct CDR3 sequences, around 21% of them seen just once; the ten biggest clones take up about 56%. Indicated time point: persistent/refractory GD, antithyroid drugs over 5 years with positive TRAb. After RNA was extracted from PBMCs, the TCR library was made from it. Diagnosis followed American Thyroid Association guidelines for Graves' disease. Trimming pared 4 bases from V and 8 bases from J, leaving 12 bases between. This CDR3 region has 14 residues. The germline gives CDR1 SEHNR, CDR2 FQNEAQ (reference sequence). On this clonotype: What it binds is unknown.

Specimen: peripheral blood mononuclear cells (PBMCs), collected when the disease was refractory, from a patient treated with antithyroid drugs. The sequence was obtained from a female donor with Graves disease. The gene calls are TRBV7-9 and TRBJ1-6, with a weak D call TRBD1 (6 bases). The CDR3 protein is CASSYFRGDSPLHF. CDR3 in DNA: TGTGCCAGCAGCTACTTCAGGGGCGATTCACCCCTCCACTTT. The variable domain in full, completed from reference TRBV7-9 and TRBJ1-6, reads DTGVSQNPRHKITKRGQNVTFRCDPISEHNRLYWYRQTLGQGPEFLTYFQNEAQLEKSRLLSDRFSAERPKGSFSTLEIQRTEQGDSAMYLCASSYFRGDSPLHFGNGTRLTVT.